A selection of T cell receptor beta chains follows, all from one sample in a study of cytotoxic CD8 clonotypes in ibrutinib-treated CLL. Clones were read by immunoSEQ multiplex PCR, and TCRdb kept only the in-frame ones, dropping some. This table has some 70,000 clones, approximately 90% appearing once. The sample was PBMCs, taken after 12 months of ibrutinib treatment. These receptors came from a human donor with chronic lymphocytic leukemia. The CDR3 runs from the conserved cysteine through the conserved F or W. Fields, in order: D gene, clone size, V gene, J gene, CDR3 protein, CDR3 DNA. A D gene is named only where the DNA matches it firmly. The listing skips clone size in some rows; elsewhere it reads once, few, many or a size class.

>NA|NA|TRBV28|TRBJ2-1
CASSLSVGLLRGRLQFF
TGTGCCAGCAGTTTATCGGTTGGGTTACTGCGGGGTAGACTACAGTTCTTC
>TRBD2|NA|TRBV5-6|TRBJ2-7
CASSLTLAGVGEQYF
TGTGCCAGCAGCTTGACGCTAGCGGGAGTAGGGGAGCAGTACTTC
>TRBD2|NA|TRBV5-1|TRBJ2-5
CASSFQGTRDKETQYF
TGCGCCAGCAGCTTCCAGGGGACTAGGGACAAAGAGACCCAGTACTTC
>TRBD1|few|TRBV5-8|TRBJ2-6
CASSTLLMTGAFGANVLTF
TGTGCCAGCAGCACCTTATTGATGACAGGGGCTTTTGGGGCCAACGTCCTGACTTTC
>TRBD2|NA|TRBV19|TRBJ2-2
CASSWTSGSNTGELFF
TGTGCCAGTAGTTGGACTAGCGGGAGTAACACCGGGGAGCTGTTTTTT
>TRBD1|NA|TRBV7-9|TRBJ1-1
CASSSGQNMNTEAFF
TGTGCCAGCAGCTCGGGACAGAACATGAACACTGAAGCTTTCTTT
>NA|few|TRBV5-6|TRBJ2-6
CASSSRGSGANVLTF
TGTGCCAGCAGCTCAAGAGGGTCTGGGGCCAACGTCCTGACTTTC
>TRBD1|NA|TRBV7-3|TRBJ2-2
CASSLTKGQGARGGELFF
TGTGCCAGCAGCTTAACGAAAGGACAGGGGGCGCGGGGCGGGGAGCTGTTTTTT
>NA|NA|TRBV4-1|TRBJ2-7
CASIQELAYEQYF
TGCGCCAGCATCCAGGAATTGGCCTACGAGCAGTACTTC
>NA|NA|TRBV28|TRBJ1-4
CASSFQGRYEKLFF
TGTGCCAGCAGTTTTCAGGGGCGATATGAAAAACTGTTTTTT
>NA|once|TRBV27|TRBJ1-2
CASSLSPGLSYGYTF
TGTGCCAGCAGTTTAAGTCCGGGGTTGAGCTATGGCTACACCTTC
>NA|NA|TRBV11-3|TRBJ2-2
CASSNAGAGVTGELFF
TGTGCCAGCAGCAATGCAGGGGCGGGAGTCACCGGGGAGCTGTTTTTT
>NA|NA|TRBV25-1|TRBJ2-7
CASRARGTYEQYF
TGTGCCAGCAGGGCCCGGGGAACGTACGAGCAGTACTTC
>NA|NA|TRBV27|TRBJ1-1
CASRPTPRGNTEAFF
TGTGCCAGCAGACCGACTCCACGGGGGAACACTGAAGCTTTCTTT
>TRBD1|NA|TRBV2|TRBJ2-1
CATEQGASYNEQFF
TGTGCCACGGAACAGGGGGCCTCCTACAATGAGCAGTTCTTC
>TRBD1|NA|TRBV15|TRBJ2-3
CATDKGQGTSDTQYF
TGTGCCACCGACAAGGGACAGGGGACCTCCGATACGCAGTATTTT
>NA|NA|TRBV9|TRBJ2-1
CASSSPNRDEQFF
TGTGCCAGCAGCTCACCTAACAGGGATGAGCAGTTCTTC
>NA|NA|TRBV7-8|TRBJ1-4
CASSLLGRSEKLFF
TGTGCCAGCAGCTTACTTGGGAGGAGTGAAAAACTGTTTTTT
>NA|once|TRBV27|TRBJ1-1
CASSFKGLMNTEAFF
TGTGCCAGCAGTTTTAAGGGGTTAATGAACACTGAAGCTTTCTTT
>NA|NA|TRBV11-3|TRBJ2-7
CASSPPLGLVEQYF
TGTGCCAGCAGCCCTCCACTGGGGCTGGTCGAGCAGTACTTC
>TRBD2|NA|TRBV28|TRBJ2-7
CASSREGTSGTYEQYF
TGTGCCAGCAGCCGAGAAGGGACTAGCGGAACCTACGAGCAGTACTTC
>NA|NA|TRBV11-3|TRBJ2-2
CASSSNTGELFF
TGTGCCAGCAGCTCGAACACCGGGGAGCTGTTTTTT
>NA|NA|TRBV9|TRBJ2-3
CASSVVGAEDTQYF
TGTGCCAGCAGCGTCGTAGGGGCTGAAGATACGCAGTATTTT
>NA|NA|TRBV5-4|TRBJ2-3
CASSLAQLRTDTQYF
TGTGCCAGCAGCTTGGCACAGTTACGCACAGATACGCAGTATTTT
>TRBD1|NA|TRBV4-1|TRBJ2-1
CASSHLTGGAYNEQFF
TGCGCCAGCAGCCACCTGACAGGGGGAGCCTACAATGAGCAGTTCTTC
>TRBD1|NA|TRBV5-4|TRBJ1-2
CASRADRGEHYGYTF
TGTGCCAGCAGAGCCGACAGGGGCGAACACTATGGCTACACCTTC
>TRBD1|NA|TRBV28|TRBJ1-3
CASRDRGGGNTIYF
TGTGCCAGCAGGGACAGGGGTGGTGGAAACACCATATATTTT
>TRBD1|NA|TRBV27|TRBJ2-1
CASSFNQPKSGGLHNEQFF
TGTGCCAGCAGTTTCAACCAGCCCAAATCAGGGGGCCTACACAATGAGCAGTTCTTC
>TRBD2|NA|TRBV7-3|TRBJ2-7
CASSLSGLVSYEQYF
TGTGCCAGCAGCTTATCAGGACTAGTCTCCTACGAGCAGTACTTC
>NA|NA|TRBV2|TRBJ2-1
CASSEYSGSYNEQFF
TGTGCCAGCAGTGAATACAGCGGATCCTACAATGAGCAGTTCTTC
>NA|NA|TRBV4-3|TRBJ1-2
CASSQERVGYGYTF
TGCGCCAGCAGCCAAGAGCGGGTAGGCTATGGCTACACCTTC
>TRBD1|once|TRBV2|TRBJ2-1
CASSGQGIGNEQFF
TGTGCCAGCAGTGGACAGGGTATTGGCAATGAGCAGTTCTTC
>TRBD2|NA|TRBV19|TRBJ2-1
CASMVTSGNLEQFF
TGTGCCAGTATGGTCACTAGCGGGAACCTTGAGCAGTTCTTC
>NA|NA|TRBV7-8|TRBJ2-1
CASSRAGSSYNEQFF
TGTGCCAGCAGTAGGGCGGGAAGCTCCTACAATGAGCAGTTCTTC
>NA|NA|TRBV5-1|TRBJ2-3
CASSLNSVASDTQYF
TGCGCCAGCAGCTTGAACTCCGTAGCCAGCGATACGCAGTATTTT
>NA|NA|TRBV29-1|TRBJ2-1
CSVDPGSSYNEQFF
TGCAGCGTGGACCCCGGGAGCTCCTACAATGAGCAGTTCTTC
>TRBD1|NA|TRBV5-4|TRBJ2-7
CASSLAGQGYEQYF
TGTGCCAGCAGCTTGGCAGGACAGGGGTACGAGCAGTACTTC
>NA|NA|TRBV4-3|TRBJ1-1
CASSLTQAANTEAFF
TGCGCCAGCAGCCTAACACAGGCAGCGAACACTGAAGCTTTCTTT